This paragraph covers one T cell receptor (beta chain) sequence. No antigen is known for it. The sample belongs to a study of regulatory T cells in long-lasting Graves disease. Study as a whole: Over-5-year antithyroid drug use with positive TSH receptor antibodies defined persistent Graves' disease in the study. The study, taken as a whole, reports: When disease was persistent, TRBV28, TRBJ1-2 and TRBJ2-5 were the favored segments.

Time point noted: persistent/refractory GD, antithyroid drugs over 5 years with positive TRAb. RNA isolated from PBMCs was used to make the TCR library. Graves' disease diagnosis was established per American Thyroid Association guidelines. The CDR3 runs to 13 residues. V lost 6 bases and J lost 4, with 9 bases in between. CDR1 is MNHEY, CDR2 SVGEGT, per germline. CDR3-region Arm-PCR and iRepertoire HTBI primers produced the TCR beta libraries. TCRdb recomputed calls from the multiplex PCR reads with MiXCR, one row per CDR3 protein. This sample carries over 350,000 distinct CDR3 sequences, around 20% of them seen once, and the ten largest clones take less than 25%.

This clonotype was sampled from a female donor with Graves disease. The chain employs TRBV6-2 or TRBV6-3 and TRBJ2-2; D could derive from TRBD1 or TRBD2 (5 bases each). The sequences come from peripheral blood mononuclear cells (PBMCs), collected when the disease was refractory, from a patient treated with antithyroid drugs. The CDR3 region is CASRRGTTGELFF. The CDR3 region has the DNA TGTGCCAGCAGGAGGGGTACCACCGGGGAGCTGTTTTTT.